A selection of T cell receptor beta chains follows, all from one sample in a study of blood T cell repertoires in COVID-19. This table comes from immunoSEQ multiplex PCR, and its TCRdb copy is limited to in-frame clones, with some not included. The table records about 220,000 clones, 86% of them present only once. Sequenced input: peripheral blood. The origin of the receptors is a woman aged 50 to 60 with COVID-19, enrolled during active disease. Both conserved end residues are part of each CDR3. D genes are given only for firm matches. Rows give clone size only sometimes, using once, few, many, or a class for an expanded clone.

>TRBJ2-4|TRBV6-4|NA|NA
CASTPAKAKNIQYF
TGTGCCAGCACTCCCGCGAAAGCCAAAAACATTCAGTACTTC
>TRBJ1-2|TRBV15|TRBD1|NA
CATGLGTEYGYTF
TGTGCCACCGGACTTGGGACAGAATATGGCTACACCTTC
>TRBJ1-4|TRBV7-8|NA|NA
CASSLRAGQEKLFF
TGTGCCAGCAGCCTAAGGGCAGGGCAGGAAAAACTGTTTTTT
>TRBJ2-1|TRBV11-3|NA|NA
CASGLGGAYNEQFF
TGTGCCAGTGGGTTGGGGGGTGCCTACAATGAGCAGTTCTTC
>TRBJ2-2|TRBV27|NA|NA
CATSTRGIDTGELFF
TGTGCCACCTCAACACGGGGGATCGACACCGGGGAGCTGTTTTTT
>TRBJ2-2|TRBV4-1|TRBD1|NA
CASSQVTGANTGELFF
TGCGCCAGCAGCCAAGTAACAGGGGCGAACACCGGGGAGCTGTTTTTT
>TRBJ2-7|TRBV10-3|NA|NA
CAISSGRGDEQYF
TGTGCCATCAGTTCAGGGCGTGGCGACGAGCAGTACTTC
>TRBJ1-3|TRBV6-5|TRBD1|once
CASRGQGVSGNTIYF
TGTGCCAGCAGGGGACAGGGGGTTAGTGGAAACACCATATATTTT
>TRBJ1-5|TRBV3-1/TRBV3-2|NA|NA
CASSRPNQPQHF
TGTGCCAGCAGCCGGCCGAATCAGCCCCAGCATTTT
>TRBJ1-2|TRBV19|NA|NA
CASTPLQGSGYGYTF
TGTGCCAGTACCCCGTTACAGGGCTCAGGGTATGGCTACACCTTC
>TRBJ2-7|TRBV27|TRBD1|NA
CASSSGGNYEQYF
TGTGCCAGCAGTTCAGGGGGAAACTACGAGCAGTACTTC
>TRBJ2-7|TRBV7-9|NA|once
CASTDSDYEQYF
TGTGCCAGCACCGACAGCGATTACGAGCAGTACTTC
>TRBJ2-1|TRBV12-5|TRBD2|NA
CASGPTGTSGFNEQFF
TGTGCTAGTGGTCCGACCGGGACTAGCGGTTTCAATGAGCAGTTCTTC
>TRBJ2-4|TRBV7-2|TRBD2|NA
CASSLPSGKAKNIQYF
TGTGCCAGCAGCTTACCTAGCGGGAAAGCCAAAAACATTCAGTACTTC
>TRBJ1-2|TRBV6-5|NA|NA
CASSRGRDTYGYTF
TGTGCCAGCAGTCGGGGGAGGGACACCTATGGCTACACCTTC
>TRBJ1-2|TRBV3-1/TRBV3-2|TRBD1|NA
CASSRTGAVYGYTF
TGTGCCAGCAGCCGGACAGGGGCTGTCTATGGCTACACCTTC
>TRBJ2-5|TRBV3-1/TRBV3-2|TRBD2|once
CASSSTSGGFQETQYF
TGTGCCAGCAGCAGCACTAGCGGGGGATTTCAAGAGACCCAGTACTTC
>TRBJ2-3|TRBV7-2|TRBD2|NA
CASSPGTSGGRDTQYF
TGTGCCAGCAGCCCCGGGACTAGCGGGGGGAGGGATACGCAGTATTTT
>TRBJ1-2|TRBV5-1|NA|NA
CASSFRGAEGYTF
TGCGCCAGCAGCTTTCGGGGGGCGGAGGGCTACACCTTC
>TRBJ2-2|TRBV5-4|TRBD1|NA
CASSFGQGVTGELFF
TGTGCCAGCAGCTTTGGACAGGGAGTCACCGGGGAGCTGTTTTTT
>TRBJ1-4|TRBV3-1/TRBV3-2|NA|NA
CASSQVTAATNEKLFF
TGTGCCAGCAGCCAAGTAACAGCCGCAACTAATGAAAAACTGTTTTTT
>TRBJ2-2|TRBV11-2|NA|NA
CASSPLRVNGELFF
TGTGCCAGCAGCCCTCTGAGGGTGAACGGGGAGCTGTTTTTT
>TRBJ2-7|TRBV2|NA|NA
CASSYRTLSSYEQYF
TGTGCCAGCAGTTACCGGACACTGAGCTCCTACGAGCAGTACTTC
>TRBJ1-1|TRBV6-7|TRBD1|NA
CASSTSGTENTEAFF
TGTGCCAGCAGTACATCCGGGACAGAGAACACTGAAGCTTTCTTT
>TRBJ2-3|TRBV23-1|TRBD1|NA
CASSQSGGDREVRRGTDTQYF
TGCGCCAGCAGTCAATCGGGAGGGGACAGGGAGGTACGGCGGGGCACAGATACGCAGTATTTT
>TRBJ2-7|TRBV27|TRBD2|NA
CASSFGRVYEQYF
TGTGCCAGCAGTTTTGGGAGGGTCTACGAGCAGTACTTC
>TRBJ2-5|TRBV3-1/TRBV3-2|NA|NA
CASSQMGKQETQYF
TGTGCCAGCAGCCAGATGGGCAAACAAGAGACCCAGTACTTC
>TRBJ2-1|TRBV20-1|TRBD2|NA
CSASSSGTLYNEQFF
TGCAGTGCTAGTTCTAGCGGGACCCTTTACAATGAGCAGTTCTTC
>TRBJ2-5|TRBV5-1|NA|NA
CASSGQQETQYF
TGCGCCAGCAGCGGACAGCAAGAGACCCAGTACTTC
>TRBJ1-2|TRBV25-1|TRBD1|NA
CASSPGQGANGYTF
TGTGCCAGCAGTCCCGGACAGGGGGCGAATGGCTACACCTTC
>TRBJ1-1|TRBV6-5|TRBD1|NA
CASRPGQGHTEAFF
TGTGCCAGCAGACCAGGACAGGGCCACACTGAAGCTTTCTTT
>TRBJ1-5|TRBV12-3/TRBV12-4|NA|NA
CASSPTMGEPQHF
TGTGCCAGCAGTCCGACTATGGGAGAGCCCCAGCATTTT
>TRBJ2-2|TRBV23-1|NA|once
CASSHRVTQGIANTGELFF
TGCGCCAGCAGTCACAGGGTCACACAGGGAATAGCGAACACCGGGGAGCTGTTTTTT
>TRBJ1-1|TRBV6-5|NA|NA
CASSYSSLNTEAFF
TGTGCCAGCAGTTACTCGAGCCTAAACACTGAAGCTTTCTTT
>TRBJ1-6|TRBV6-5|TRBD1|NA
CASSRQGLGGSPLHF
TGTGCCAGCAGCAGACAGGGGCTCGGGGGTTCACCCCTCCACTTT
>TRBJ1-2|TRBV5-3|NA|few
CARSLGDYGYTF
TGTGCCAGAAGCTTAGGGGACTATGGCTACACCTTC
>TRBJ2-4|TRBV7-2|NA|once
CASSSGHFRPSKGYF
TGTGCCAGCAGCTCAGGACACTTTAGACCCTCAAAGGGGTACTTC
>TRBJ1-1|TRBV6-5|NA|NA
CASKRQLNTEAFF
TGTGCCAGCAAGAGGCAGCTGAACACTGAAGCTTTCTTT
>TRBJ2-5|TRBV5-1|NA|NA
CASSPGLQETQYF
TGCGCCAGCAGCCCCGGACTGCAAGAGACCCAGTACTTC
>TRBJ1-2|TRBV4-1|NA|few
CASSQETAYGYTF
TGCGCCAGCAGCCAAGAGACAGCCTATGGCTACACCTTC
>TRBJ1-2|TRBV6-5|TRBD1|NA
CASNQDRGRVGGYTF
TGTGCCAGCAACCAGGACAGGGGGCGGGTTGGGGGCTACACCTTC
>TRBJ1-2|TRBV27|NA|once
CASLGRGGYTF
TGTGCCTCCCTTGGGAGGGGTGGCTACACCTTC
>TRBJ1-5|TRBV6-5|NA|few
CASGPTQGQPQHF
TGTGCCTCCGGGCCCACCCAGGGTCAGCCCCAGCATTTT
>TRBJ1-2|TRBV14|NA|NA
CASSPRGGNGYTF
TGTGCCAGCAGCCCACGGGGAGGGAATGGCTACACCTTC
>TRBJ2-3|TRBV19|TRBD1|NA
CASSPGQGTDTQYF
TGTGCCAGTAGTCCGGGACAGGGCACAGATACGCAGTATTTT
>TRBJ1-6|TRBV5-1|NA|NA
CASSPGGSYNSPLHF
TGCGCCAGCAGCCCCGGGGGCTCCTATAATTCACCCCTCCACTTT
>TRBJ2-7|TRBV10-3|TRBD1|NA
CAISESRGTGGSYEQYF
TGTGCCATCAGTGAGTCACGTGGGACAGGGGGCTCCTACGAGCAGTACTTC
>TRBJ1-6|TRBV5-8|NA|NA
CASSLGLGTGTDSPLHF
TGTGCCAGCAGCTTGGGGCTGGGTACAGGGACCGATTCACCCCTCCACTTT
>TRBJ2-2|TRBV15|TRBD1|once
CATSRAGGTGELFF
TGTGCCACCAGCCGGGCAGGGGGAACCGGGGAGCTGTTTTTT
>TRBJ1-2|TRBV30|NA|NA
CAWSVSRSYGYTF
TGTGCCTGGAGTGTGTCCAGAAGCTATGGCTACACCTTC
>TRBJ2-3|TRBV15|TRBD2|NA
CATSREQRGDPTDTQYF
TGTGCCACCAGCAGAGAACAGCGGGGGGACCCCACAGATACGCAGTATTTT